This TCR beta chain was recorded in a study of naive and memory T cell subsets. Study-wide points: A clonotype means one alpha or beta sequence, not an alpha/beta pair.

Germline values: CDR1 DFQATT, CDR2 SNEGSKA (reference sequence). V shed 6 bases, J shed 0 bases, and the junction held 8 bases outside the gene matches. CDR3 length: 15 residues. Comment on this clonotype: No antigen is known for it.

Sequential positive selection took CD4 T cells first, then CD8 T cells. Four subsets defined by CD45RA and CD27 were sorted after CD3, CD4, CD8 and live/dead staining. Two oligonucleotides, mixed equimolar, formed the beta constant-region primer covering TRBC1 and TRBC2. Four rounds of PCR amplified the ligated cDNA using nested alpha and beta constant-region primers plus SP2. One entry per CDR3 protein results from TCRdb running MiXCR on the UMI-ligation and nested PCR reads. Among 120,000 or so distinct CDR3 sequences listed, 30% to 45% were seen once. The TCR sequence derives from a human donor in good health. Specimen: central memory CD4+ T cells from blood. The gene calls are TRBV20-1 and TRBJ1-5; 7 bases align to TRBD1. The CDR3 protein is CSARTGHHSNQPQHF. The CDR3 DNA is TGCAGTGCCAGGACAGGCCACCATAGCAATCAGCCCCAGCATTTT.